This T cell receptor beta chain is from a study of T-cell reconstitution after alpha-beta-depleted transplantation in children. This clonotype was found a few times. V gave up 3 bases and J gave up 3 bases, with 11 bases separating them. Germline CDR1 SEHNR, CDR2 FQNEAQ (reference sequence). The CDR3 spans 14 residues. Unique molecular identifiers were used to barcode this TCRbeta library. Via MiXCR, TCRdb re-called the PCR reads, giving one row per CDR3 protein. The table has hundreds of thousands of distinct CDR3 sequences, around 12% seen once; the top ten hold approximately 0.8%. The source of this sequence is a girl under 10 years old with congenital amegakaryocytic thrombocytopenia, due to receive a stem cell transplant. The chain joins TRBV7-9 to TRBJ1-1, with D unresolved. The sample here was PBMCs, taken before TCRalphabeta/CD19-depleted stem cell transplant. CDR3 region: CASSFSGGDTEAFF. In DNA form, the CDR3 reads TGTGCCAGCAGCTTCTCCGGCGGAGACACTGAAGCTTTCTTT.